These T cell receptor beta chains were read from a single sample in a study of regulatory T cells in long-lasting Graves disease. TCRdb reprocessed the multiplex PCR reads with MiXCR, giving one entry per CDR3 protein. The data show 300,000 to 400,000 distinct CDR3 sequences, over 15% seen once. Source: peripheral blood mononuclear cells (PBMCs), taken at new diagnosis, from a patient treated with antithyroid drugs. The receptor source for this set is a female donor with Graves disease. Each CDR3 is given with its conserved first and last residue. D genes are given only for firm matches. Some rows have no size entry. The others give once, few or many, or a class for an expanded clone.

TGTGCCAGCCACCAGAGCGGGAGGGGCACCGGGGAGCTGTTTTTT	CASHQSGRGTGELFF	15	many	TRBJ2-2	TRBV6-2/TRBV6-3	TRBD2
TGTGCCAGCACCTTAGCGGGAGGGGGCGGGATGCAGTTCTTC	CASTLAGGGGMQFF	14	many	TRBJ2-1	TRBV11-2	TRBD2
TGTGCCAGCAGCGTCATCGGGACAGGGAATGAGCAGTTCTTC	CASSVIGTGNEQFF	14	.	TRBJ2-1	TRBV3-1	TRBD1
TGTGCCAGCAGTCTCGACCGGGACAGGGGTCAATACAATGAGCAGTTCTTC	CASSLDRDRGQYNEQFF	17	many	TRBJ2-1	TRBV28	TRBD1
TGCAGTGCTAGGATGACAGGGACCTACGAGCAGTACTTC	CSARMTGTYEQYF	13	many	TRBJ2-7	TRBV20-1	TRBD1
TGTGCCAGTTCACAGGTTAACTATGGCTACACCTTC	CASSQVNYGYTF	12	.	TRBJ1-2	TRBV25-1	.
TGTGCCAGCAGTACAAGGGGGGAATGGTACACTGAAGCTTTCTTT	CASSTRGEWYTEAFF	15	many	TRBJ1-1	TRBV6-1	.
TGTGCCAGCAGCGAGGGACTTCTCCGCTACGAGCAGTACTTC	CASSEGLLRYEQYF	14	.	TRBJ2-7	TRBV3-1	.
TGTGCCAGGCCCAGGGATGGCTACACCTTC	CARPRDGYTF	10	.	TRBJ1-2	TRBV2	.
TGTGCCAGTAGCGTGTTGGGAAGGTCCCTCCACTTT	CASSVLGRSLHF	12	many	TRBJ1-6	TRBV19	.
TGTGCCAGCAGCCCACTAGCGGGAGGGGTCCTCCCTACCTACGAGCAGTACTTC	CASSPLAGGVLPTYEQYF	18	.	TRBJ2-7	TRBV3-1	TRBD2
TGTGCCAGCAGCGGATACAGCTCTGGAAACACCATATATTTT	CASSGYSSGNTIYF	14	.	TRBJ1-3	TRBV7-9	.
TGTGCCAGCAGCTTTACCCCCGGGAGCTCCTACGAGCAGTACTTC	CASSFTPGSSYEQYF	15	.	TRBJ2-7	TRBV7-8	.
TGTGCCAGCAGTCCACCTACCCAGACCCTTTACAATGAGCAGTTCTTC	CASSPPTQTLYNEQFF	16	few	TRBJ2-1	TRBV28	.
TGTGCCAGCAGCCCGGACCCTTCGATGTTGGATACGCAGTATTTT	CASSPDPSMLDTQYF	15	many	TRBJ2-3	TRBV12-3/TRBV12-4	.
TGTGCCAGCAAGCTCCCGGCCGGTGGCCCCGGGGAGCTGTTTTTT	CASKLPAGGPGELFF	15	many	TRBJ2-2	TRBV6-1	.
TGTGCCAGCAGCTTATCAGGGGGTGGAAACACCATATATTTT	CASSLSGGGNTIYF	14	few	TRBJ1-3	TRBV7-8	TRBD1
TGTGCCAGCAAGCGCGGGCCATACTACGAGCAGTACTTC	CASKRGPYYEQYF	13	many	TRBJ2-7	TRBV2	.
TGTGCCAGCAGGCTAGCGGGAGCAAACGGGGAGCTGTTTTTT	CASRLAGANGELFF	14	many	TRBJ2-2	TRBV6-1	TRBD2
.	CSVASGTGPYRYF	13	.	TRBJ2-7	TRBV20-1	.
TGTGCCAGCAGCTTAGGCTATCCTGAGGCAGATACGCAGTATTTT	CASSLGYPEADTQYF	15	many	TRBJ2-3	TRBV11-3	.
TGTGCCAGCAGTTACCCCCAGGGCCTCCCTTTCCGTGGGCAGTTCTTC	CASSYPQGLPFRGQFF	16	few	TRBJ2-1	TRBV6-2/TRBV6-3	.
TGCAGTGCGACCGGGGCTAGCGGGAGGGTAGCCTACAATGAGCAGTTCTTC	CSATGASGRVAYNEQFF	17	few	TRBJ2-1	TRBV20-1	TRBD2
TGCGCCAGCAGTCCGCGGGGGTACTCCTACGAGCAGTACTTC	CASSPRGYSYEQYF	14	many	TRBJ2-7	TRBV5-1	TRBD2